This is a list of T cell receptor beta chains from one sample in a study of identifying expanded T cells in peripheral blood. The assay was immunoSEQ multiplex PCR, and TCRdb's table has in-frame clones only and misses some. The sample yields 100,000 or so clones, around nine tenths seen once. The sample comprised blood. These receptor sequences come from a person aged 18-70 years in good health. CDR3s include the opening cysteine and the closing phenylalanine or tryptophan. Fields, in order: V gene, J gene, CDR3 protein.

v_gene: TRBV11-2; j_gene: TRBJ2-1; CDR3aa: CASSLGTNEQFF
v_gene: TRBV4-3; j_gene: TRBJ2-1; CDR3aa: CASSQDPASGYNEQFF
v_gene: TRBV19; j_gene: TRBJ2-5; CDR3aa: CASSIPGTPWAQYF
v_gene: TRBV21-1; j_gene: TRBJ1-1; CDR3aa: CASYRGLCGTEAFF
v_gene: TRBV27; j_gene: TRBJ2-5; CDR3aa: CASSLKAQIGETQYF
v_gene: TRBV19; j_gene: TRBJ1-2; CDR3aa: CASKLGDGYTF
v_gene: TRBV9; j_gene: TRBJ1-1; CDR3aa: CASSASTGTPEAFF
v_gene: TRBV27; j_gene: TRBJ1-2; CDR3aa: CASSSWTGVGGYTF
v_gene: TRBV19; j_gene: TRBJ2-1; CDR3aa: CASSMGQFYNEQFF
v_gene: TRBV4-1; j_gene: TRBJ2-3; CDR3aa: CASIGGRFLADTQYF
v_gene: TRBV7-9; j_gene: TRBJ1-1; CDR3aa: CASSLGFGANTEAFF
v_gene: TRBV18; j_gene: TRBJ1-5; CDR3aa: CASSPRGDQPQHF
v_gene: TRBV19; j_gene: TRBJ2-1; CDR3aa: CASSFGLLAGNEQFF
v_gene: TRBV11-3; j_gene: TRBJ1-3; CDR3aa: CASSLGGSSGNTIYF
v_gene: TRBV12-5; j_gene: TRBJ2-5; CDR3aa: CASGGTIQETQYF
v_gene: TRBV16; j_gene: TRBJ2-4; CDR3aa: CASSQSLMTSGGAWIQYF
v_gene: TRBV6-1; j_gene: TRBJ1-6; CDR3aa: CASRTTTGSHSPLHF
v_gene: TRBV6-4; j_gene: TRBJ2-5; CDR3aa: CASSREGGETQYF
v_gene: TRBV9; j_gene: TRBJ2-5; CDR3aa: CASSVSTTETQYF
v_gene: TRBV7-2; j_gene: TRBJ1-2; CDR3aa: CASSLAGTGGGYGYTF
v_gene: TRBV4-1; j_gene: TRBJ1-4; CDR3aa: CASSQDAGPGKLFF
v_gene: TRBV4-1; j_gene: TRBJ1-4; CDR3aa: CASSQAPGGGLFF
v_gene: TRBV18; j_gene: TRBJ2-1; CDR3aa: CASSPPGHISYNEQFF
v_gene: TRBV7-8; j_gene: TRBJ2-1; CDR3aa: CASSFGGGPYNEQFF
v_gene: TRBV28; j_gene: TRBJ1-2; CDR3aa: CASYDRVDLDGYTF
v_gene: TRBV7-2; j_gene: TRBJ2-7; CDR3aa: CASSLRSRDRGTYEQYF
v_gene: TRBV19; j_gene: TRBJ1-2; CDR3aa: CASSIDLRTGGIGYTF
v_gene: TRBV7-2; j_gene: TRBJ2-3; CDR3aa: CASSPLHRGATDTQYF
v_gene: TRBV6-5; j_gene: TRBJ1-3; CDR3aa: CASSSTRSGNTIYF
v_gene: TRBV4-3; j_gene: TRBJ1-1; CDR3aa: CASSPWMGADTEAFF
v_gene: TRBV7-9; j_gene: TRBJ2-1; CDR3aa: CASSLGRGASYNEQFF
v_gene: TRBV19; j_gene: TRBJ2-5; CDR3aa: CASSVGLAIPMETQYF
v_gene: TRBV18; j_gene: TRBJ2-7; CDR3aa: CASSPRTGSGEQYF
v_gene: TRBV28; j_gene: TRBJ2-5; CDR3aa: CASSSPQGEWETQYF
v_gene: TRBV7-9; j_gene: TRBJ2-2; CDR3aa: CASSFLGTSGANTGELFF
v_gene: TRBV14; j_gene: TRBJ2-7; CDR3aa: CASSLNHEQYF
v_gene: TRBV11-2; j_gene: TRBJ1-5; CDR3aa: CASSLGGPSNQPQHF
v_gene: TRBV30; j_gene: TRBJ2-5; CDR3aa: CAWTGPRQETQYF
v_gene: TRBV25-1; j_gene: TRBJ2-5; CDR3aa: CASNQGGETQYF
v_gene: TRBV28; j_gene: TRBJ2-1; CDR3aa: CAGSFGPHGDEQFF